The 13 T cell receptor beta chains in this list originate from one sample, sequenced in a study of CD4 and CD8 cells across lung adenocarcinoma regions. MiXCR, run by TCRdb on the PCR reads, gives a single entry per CDR3 protein. Of tens of thousands of distinct CDR3 sequences detected, roughly half appear once; the ten largest clones hold approximately 48%. Sequencing input: CD8+ T cells from the center of a lung tumor. The receptors were sampled from a male donor with lung adenocarcinoma. The CD4 and CD8 labels of this study may be unreliable.

In this sample, this clonotype turned up a few times. The rearrangement uses TRBV6-1 and TRBJ2-2, with 12 bases that match TRBD1. Judging by the DNA end, TRBJ2-3 fits better; the J call may be wrong. CDR1 and CDR2 from the germline V gene are MNHNS and SASEGT. The CDR3 is 17 amino acids. The CDR3: CASSPGTGGFLGGEQYF. CDR3 nucleotides: TGTGCCAGCAGCCCCGGGACAGGGGGCTTTCTGGGCGGGGAGCAGTATTTT.

The J gene is TRBJ2-4, the V gene TRBV27, with a tentative D call TRBD2 (6 bases). The CDR3 sequence is 15 residues long. The germline V gene has CDR1 MNHEY and CDR2 SMNVEV (reference sequence). Trimming took 6 bases from V and 3 from J, leaving 15 bases between them. The CDR3 nucleotides read TGTGCCAGCAGCGCGGGGCTGGGAGGCAAAAACATTCAGTACTTC. Translated, it gives CASSAGLGGKNIQYF.

This clonotype was seen only a few times. This chain connects TRBV6-5 to TRBJ2-1; 10 bases align to TRBD2. The assigned J gene may be wrong: the sequence end matches TRBJ2-7 better. The CDR3 runs 14 residues. The germline V gene encodes CDR1 MNHEY and CDR2 SVGAGI. This CDR3 is CASSYTSGIHEQYF. CDR3 nucleotides: TGTGCCAGCAGTTACACTAGCGGGATCCACGAGCAGTACTTC.

With respect to this clonotype: One end of the junction is discordant with germline, which a read error may explain. This chain connects TRBV6-1 to TRBJ2-3; D assignment may be TRBD1 or TRBD2 (5 bases each). The CDR3 extends over 15 amino acids. Per the germline V gene, CDR1 is MNHNS and CDR2 is SASEGT. Here the CDR3 reads CALGFQGVSKDTQYF. In DNA form, the CDR3 reads TGTGCCCTGGGTTTCCAGGGAGTGAGCAAAGATACGCAGTATTTT.

As concerns this clonotype: A read error may account for a junction end that differs from germline. This chain connects TRBV10-1 to TRBJ2-3, with 8 nucleotides matching TRBD2. CDR1 and CDR2 (germline): WNHNN, SYGVQD (reference sequence). This CDR3 has 16 amino acids. CDR3 sequence reads: CASSATGGGTTDTQYF. For the CDR3, the DNA is TGCGCCAGCAGTGCGACGGGGGGGGGAACCACAGACACGCAGTACTTT.

A note on this clonotype: The junction and the germline gene differ at one end; a read error may be behind it. As DNA, the CDR3 is TGCGCCAGCGGGGGGCCCGGGGGCCGTGACCAAGAGACGCAGTACTTC. This gives the protein CASGGPGGRDQETQYF. J is TRBJ2-5 and V is TRBV10-2; possibly TRBD1 or TRBD2 for D (6 bases each). The CDR3 is 16 residues long. From germline, CDR1 is WSHSY and CDR2 SAAADI.

As regards this clonotype: A read error may explain this, as a much larger clone is one base away. The rearrangement links TRBV6-1 to TRBJ2-1; 8 bases line up with TRBD2. V lost 1 base to trimming and J lost 10 bases; unmatched junction nucleotides: 9. CDR1 and CDR2 (germline): MNHNS, SASEGT. This CDR3 comprises 15 residues. The CDR3 loop is CASSEEAGGRNEQFF. The CDR3 DNA sequence: TGTGCCAGCAGTGAAGAGGCGGGAGGACGGAACGAGCAGTTCTTC.

This clonotype has just a few counts. The CDR3 DNA sequence: TGTGCCAGCAGCCCGGGACTAGGGACTCCGTATTTT. It encodes CASSPGLGTPYF. The chain employs TRBV7-2 and TRBJ2-3, with TRBD2 matching over 8 bases. The V gene's germline CDR1 is SGHTA and CDR2 FQGNSA. J gave up 14 bases and V 5 bases, and 9 bases lay outside the gene matches. CDR3 length equals 12 residues. The full variable domain, with the rest looked up from reference TRBV7-2 and TRBJ2-3, is GAGVSQSPSNKVTEKGKDVELRCDPISGHTALYWYRQSLGQGLEFLIYFQGNSAPDKSGLPSDRFSAERTGGSVSTLTIQRTQQEDSAVYLCASSPGLGTPYFGPGTRLTVL.

The chain couples TRBV10-1 to TRBJ2-3, with D possibly called TRBD1 or TRBD2 (6 bases each). Germline values: CDR1 WNHNN, CDR2 SYGVQD (reference sequence). The ends were cut back, 8 bases at V and 2 bases at J, with 20 bases in the middle. The CDR3 spans 16 residues. The CDR3 nucleotides are TGCGCCAGCGGGGGGCTCGCGGGACGTACCACAGATACGCAGTATTTT. It encodes CASGGLAGRTTDTQYF.

This clonotype has at least ten counts. V is TRBV27 and J is TRBJ2-2, with D perhaps matching TRBD2 (5 bases). CDR1 is MNHEY, CDR2 SMNVEV, per germline (reference sequence). V lost 6 bases and J 5 bases, leaving 13 bases between the germline ends. The CDR3 consists of 14 residues. Here the CDR3 DNA reads TGTGCCAGCAGCCCGGGATTTGGAACCGGGGAGCTGTTTTTT. This translates into CASSPGFGTGELFF.

The chain is built from TRBV27 and TRBJ2-5; 7 bases align to TRBD1. Matching the DNA end better, TRBJ2-7 makes the J call doubtful. Per germline, CDR1 MNHEY and CDR2 SMNVEV (reference sequence). This CDR3 region has 13 residues. CDR3 nucleotides: TGTGCCAGCAGTTTCCAGGGGGATGTCGAGCAGTACTTC. Translation: CASSFQGDVEQYF.

This chain joins TRBV10-3 and TRBJ2-2; 8 positions agree with TRBD1. The J call may be mistaken, given a closer DNA end match to TRBJ2-3. Germline lookup yields CDR1 ENHRY and CDR2 SYGVKD. The CDR3 runs 15 residues. DNA for the CDR3: TGTGCCCTGAGCGTCCAGGCTGATGGGACAGGTAAGCAGTATTTT. It encodes CALSVQADGTGKQYF.

This clonotype was counted between two and nine times. The genes are TRBV27 and TRBJ2-1, with a tentative D call TRBD2 (6 bases). TRBJ2-7 explains the end of the DNA better; the J call may be wrong. Germline-derived CDR1 and CDR2 are MNHEY and SMNVEV (reference sequence). The CDR3 runs to 12 residues. The CDR3 bases are TGTGCCAGCAGGGGGACTTTCTACGAGCAGTACTTC. Translating it yields CASRGTFYEQYF.